The sample holds a few counts of the clone carrying this T cell receptor (beta chain). Researchers prepared the TCRbeta library using unique molecular identifiers, the study reports. TCRdb passed the PCR reads through MiXCR, listing each CDR3 protein once. The sample has 440,000 or so distinct CDR3 sequences; 9.5% to 13% are singletons. The entry originates in a study of T-cell reconstitution after alpha-beta-depleted transplantation in children. This CDR3 contains 15 residues. Germline V gives CDR1 SGHTA, CDR2 FQGNSA. J lost 4 bases, V lost 4 bases, and 8 bases had no gene match. J is TRBJ2-7 and V is TRBV7-2, with TRBD1 matching 9 bases. This clonotype was obtained from a human donor who donated a stem cell graft to a child with acute myeloid leukemia. Sample: PBMCs from the stem cell graft donor, taken from the stem cell graft. CDR3 in amino acids: CASSYKTGGGYEQYF. CDR3 in DNA: TGTGCCAGCAGCTACAAGACAGGGGGGGGATACGAGCAGTACTTC.